Shown below are 15 T cell receptor beta chains from a single sample sequenced in a study of graft-versus-host responses after intestinal transplantation. The protocol was immunoSEQ multiplex PCR, while the TCRdb copy is restricted to in-frame clones and leaves out a portion. The repertoire consists of tens of thousands of clones, with over 35% occurring once and the leading ten covering 0.88%. Specimen: alloreactive CD4+ T cells from a mixed lymphocyte reaction culture, collected before intestinal transplant. This sample's subset: CFSE-low proliferating T cells sorted from roughly six-day pre-transplant mixed lymphocyte reaction (GvH or HvG direction). The receptors were gathered from a human patient who received an intestinal transplant.

The chain has TRBV7-2 and TRBJ2-5; 9 bases fit TRBD1. The last part of the DNA fits TRBJ2-7 better; the J call may be wrong. Germline loops: CDR1 SGHTA, CDR2 FQGNSA. The CDR3 is 13 residues long. Here the CDR3 reads CASKTGGGHEQYF. Here the CDR3 DNA reads TGTGCCAGTAAGACAGGGGGAGGCCACGAGCAGTACTTC.

This clone was detected only a few times. Other DNA sequences within the sample encode an identical CDR3. The gene calls are TRBV11-1 and TRBJ2-1; weak D call: TRBD2 (5 bases). Germline V CDR1 and CDR2: SGHAT, FQDESV (reference sequence). V was pared by 2 bases and J by 9 bases, with 14 bases between. CDR3 length equals 14 residues. CDR3 amino acids: CASSLSLGGLEQFF. The CDR3 bases are TGTGCCAGCAGCTTATCCCTAGGAGGCCTTGAGCAGTTCTTC.

This clone occurred once. DNA of the CDR3: TGTGCCAGCAGTTACCACAGGGGGGACACTGAAGCTTTCTTT. Encoded protein: CASSYHRGDTEAFF. This chain connects TRBV6-6 to TRBJ1-1, with 8 bases that match TRBD1. The CDR3 covers 14 residues. V shed 2 bases and J 3 bases; nucleotides not matched to a gene: 2. Germline CDR1 MNHNY, CDR2 SVGAGI (reference sequence).

This rearrangement joins TRBV7-9 to TRBJ2-7; D is ambiguous. This CDR3 has 12 residues. Germline V gene data show CDR1 as SEHNR and CDR2 as FQNEAQ (reference sequence). V lost 6 bases and J lost 0, with 6 bases in between. For the CDR3, the DNA is TGTGCCAGCAGATCCAGCTCCTACGAGCAGTACTTC. This codes for CASRSSSYEQYF.

CDR3 region: CASDEEGGTQYF. CDR3 nucleotides: TGTGCCAGCGACGAGGAGGGCGGCACGCAGTATTTT. This chain joins TRBV2 and TRBJ2-3; D perhaps matches TRBD2 (6 bases). V was cut by 8 bases and J by 9 bases, with 15 bases left in between. The CDR3 extends over 12 amino acids. Germline V CDR1 and CDR2: SNHLY, FYNNEI.

This clone is medium-sized. The rearrangement links TRBV7-9 to TRBJ1-3; D call uncertain. Germline assignment: CDR1 SEHNR and CDR2 FQNEAQ (reference sequence). Trimming stripped 5 bases from V and 6 bases from J, with 8 bases between. CDR3 length equals 12 residues. The CDR3 sequence: CASSPLLNTIYF. The DNA for the CDR3 is TGTGCCAGCAGCCCTCTCTTAAACACCATATATTTT.

V usage is TRBV2 and J usage is TRBJ1-1, with 8 nucleotides matching TRBD1. The CDR3 runs to 13 residues. The trim removed 10 bases at V and 0 bases at J, leaving 4 bases unmatched. Germline values: CDR1 SNHLY, CDR2 FYNNEI. As DNA, the CDR3 is TGTGCCATCGGGACAGGCCTGAACACTGAAGCTTTCTTT. This translates into CAIGTGLNTEAFF.

V usage is TRBV15 and J usage is TRBJ2-7; perhaps TRBD1 as D (7 bases). V was clipped by 5 bases and J by 4 bases, with 15 bases between them. CDR1 LNHNV and CDR2 YYDKDF come from the germline V gene (reference sequence). The CDR3 contains 14 residues. CDR3 protein: CATSGRDSQYEQYF. The CDR3, as DNA: TGTGCCACCAGCGGGCGGGACAGCCAATACGAGCAGTACTTC.

V and J are TRBV7-9 and TRBJ2-7, with TRBD1 identical over 8 bases. CDR3 length equals 15 residues. Trimming cost V 1 base and J 4 bases; bases outside gene matches: 6. CDR1 and CDR2 (germline): SEHNR, FQNEAQ (reference sequence). This chain's CDR3 is CASSLGGTGPYEQYF. The CDR3 region has the DNA TGTGCCAGCAGCTTAGGTGGGACAGGTCCTTACGAGCAGTACTTC.

The genes are TRBV7-9 and TRBJ1-2, with 9 bases that match TRBD1. CDR3 size: 17 residues. Looked up from germline, CDR1 is SEHNR and CDR2 is FQNEAQ (reference sequence). Unmatched junction bases numbered 14, after V lost 5 bases and J lost 4 bases. CDR3 DNA sequence: TGTGCCAGCAGCCCCCTTGGGCTACAGGGGGCCCTCTATGGCTACACCTTC. Its protein is CASSPLGLQGALYGYTF.

This clone has just a few counts. V gene TRBV10-3 combines with J gene TRBJ1-3; 8 bases map to TRBD1. The CDR3 runs 15 residues. Trimming removed 2 bases from V and 4 bases from J; junction bases left unmatched: 4. Germline CDR1 and CDR2: ENHRY and SYGVKD. In DNA form, the CDR3 reads TGTGCCATCAGTGAGCAAACAGGGGGAGGAAACACCATATATTTT. Translation gives CAISEQTGGGNTIYF.

The chain is built from TRBV6-1 and TRBJ2-7; 9 bases line up with TRBD2. From germline, CDR1 is MNHNS and CDR2 SASEGT. Germline trimming cut 0 bases from V and 4 bases from J; bases unmatched to any gene: 1. CDR3 size: 14 residues. The chain's CDR3 is CASSEARGGYEQYF. The DNA for the CDR3 is TGTGCCAGCAGTGAAGCGCGGGGGGGATACGAGCAGTACTTC.

This rearrangement joins TRBV7-2 to TRBJ2-5; 10 bases match TRBD2. Germline V gene data show CDR1 as SGHTA and CDR2 as FQGNSA. With 2 bases clipped from V and 4 bases from J, the junction kept 7 bases outside the gene matches. This CDR3 spans 16 amino acids. The CDR3 loop is CASSLHRVAGGETQYF. For the CDR3, the DNA is TGTGCCAGCAGCTTACATCGGGTAGCGGGGGGAGAGACCCAGTACTTC.

This clone has just a few counts. The J gene is TRBJ2-7, the V gene TRBV18; 8 positions match TRBD1. The J segment lost 5 bases and the V segment lost 4 bases, leaving 7 bases of the junction unmatched. This CDR3 has 14 amino acids. CDR1 and CDR2 from the germline V gene are KGHSH and LQKENI. The CDR3 bases are TGTGCCAGCTCACTCCAGGGGGCAGGGCACGAGCAGTACTTC. This encodes CASSLQGAGHEQYF.

This clone has just a few counts. CDR3 nucleotides: TGTGCCAGCAGCCAAGTTCCGGGTTTAAGCTCCTACGAGCAGTACTTC. It codes for CASSQVPGLSSYEQYF. J is TRBJ2-7 and V is TRBV14; D is uncertain. V lost 1 base and J lost 0, with 13 bases in between. CDR3 size: 16 residues. CDR1 SGHDN and CDR2 FVKESK come from the germline V gene. Full variable domain (outside the CDR3, taken from reference TRBV14 and TRBJ2-7): EAGVTQFPSHSVIEKGQTVTLRCDPISGHDNLYWYRRVMGKEIKFLLHFVKESKQDESGMPNNRFLAERTGGTYSTLKVQPAELEDSGVYFCASSQVPGLSSYEQYFGPGTRLTVT.